The clone carrying this T cell receptor beta chain was counted only a few times. Germline assignment: CDR1 SGHVS and CDR2 FNYEAQ. The trim removed 5 bases at V and 3 bases at J, leaving 2 bases unmatched. The CDR3 covers 13 residues. Original processing methods: It was from reference gene primer amplification that nucleated cell counts were estimated. The assay was immunoSEQ multiplex PCR, and TCRdb's table has in-frame clones only and misses some. V, J and clone size derive from that table, while D and trimming were established from the DNA sequence. This sample has just over 300,000 clones, with roughly nine tenths found just once. This sample is drawn from a study of blood T cell repertoires in COVID-19. Overall study: The origin of the acute and convalescent COVID-19 samples was the United States, Italy and Spain. Sources were T cells, B-cell-depleted T cells, or PBMCs; the material itself was cDNA or gDNA.

Sequencing used peripheral blood. The chain employs TRBV7-6 and TRBJ2-7; 9 nucleotides line up with TRBD2. The receptor was derived from a man aged 18 to 35 with active or convalescent COVID-19. CDR3 nucleotide sequence: TGTGCCAGCAGCCTTAGCGGGGGCTACGAGCAGTACTTC. It specifies CASSLSGGYEQYF.